A single sample gave rise to the 28 T cell receptor beta chains below, sequenced in a study of shared clonotypes between healthy human individuals. Sequencing was performed with immunoSEQ multiplex PCR; in TCRdb, only in-frame clones are kept and a portion is missing. The sample shows more than 2 million clones, over 85% of them seen only once. Sequencing was done on a sample of naive CD4+ T cells sorted from blood. Subset here: CD45RA+ positively selected. Every receptor here comes from a man younger than 35 in good health.

The V call is TRBV19, the J call TRBJ1-4; a possible D gene is TRBD1 (6 bases). The CDR3 spans 15 residues. In germline, CDR1 is LNHDA, CDR2 SQIVND (reference sequence). Trimming took 7 bases from V and 8 from J, leaving 20 bases between them. The CDR3 DNA is TGTGCCAGTAACCAGATGGGGACATCTGGAGAAAAACTGTTTTTT. Translation: CASNQMGTSGEKLFF.

The chain employs TRBV7-6 and TRBJ2-2; D may be TRBD2 (6 bases). CDR3 length equals 14 residues. With 6 bases removed from V and 6 bases from J, the gap between germline ends came to 14 bases. CDR1 is SGHVS and CDR2 is FNYEAQ in the germline V gene. The CDR3 loop reads CASRLDTGAGELFF. In nucleotides, the CDR3 is TGTGCCAGCAGACTCGACACGGGGGCCGGGGAGCTGTTTTTT.

This clone was detected only once. The CDR3 DNA reads TGTGCCAGCAGAACAGCCAGCACAGATACGCAGTATTTT. Protein: CASRTASTDTQYF. The chain couples TRBV6-5 to TRBJ2-3; no clear D. Trimming removed 6 bases at V and 0 bases at J, with 7 bases between. Germline assignment: CDR1 MNHEY and CDR2 SVGAGI. The CDR3 runs 13 residues.

V and J are TRBV30 and TRBJ1-1; tentatively, D is TRBD1 (5 bases). The CDR3 is 12 amino acids. Trimming removed 4 bases from V and 7 bases from J, with 13 bases in between. Germline CDR1 GTSNPN, CDR2 SVGIG (reference sequence). The CDR3 DNA sequence: TGTGCCTGGAACCGGGGAGGGGTTGAAGCTTTCTTT. Protein sequence: CAWNRGGVEAFF. The full variable domain, in which reference TRBV30 and TRBJ1-1 provide the parts outside the CDR3, is SQTIHQWPATLVQPVGSPLSLECTVEGTSNPNLYWYRQAAGRGLQLLFYSVGIGQISSEVPQNLSASRPQDRQFILSSKKLLLSDSGFYLCAWNRGGVEAFFGQGTRLTVV.

This chain uses TRBV10-3 with TRBJ2-7, with a tentative D call TRBD1 (6 bases). V lost 4 bases, J lost 3 bases, and 13 bases lay in between. The germline CDR1 and CDR2 sequences are ENHRY and SYGVKD. This CDR3 is built from 14 residues. The CDR3 reads CAISAVDRYYEQYF. The CDR3 DNA reads TGTGCCATCAGTGCCGTTGACAGGTACTACGAGCAGTACTTC.

This sequence joins TRBV4-2 and TRBJ2-3; 13 bases align to TRBD2. The CDR3 has 16 amino acids. Looked up from germline, CDR1 is LGHNA and CDR2 is YNFKEQ. J lost 2 bases, V lost 2 bases, and 1 base had no gene match. The CDR3 protein is CASSQTSGGDTDTQYF. In DNA form, the CDR3 reads TGTGCCAGCAGCCAAACTAGCGGGGGGGACACAGATACGCAGTATTTT.

The V and J genes are TRBV5-1 and TRBJ2-2, with a weak D call TRBD1 (6 bases). The ends were cut back, 6 bases at V and 3 bases at J, with 15 bases in the middle. The CDR3 has 15 residues. Looked up from germline, CDR1 is SGHRS and CDR2 is YFSETQ. As DNA, the CDR3 is TGCGCCAGCACGGGCAGGGGTGATGACACCGGGGAGCTGTTTTTT. It yields the protein CASTGRGDDTGELFF. Based on the CDR3 plus reference TRBV5-1 and TRBJ2-2, the full variable domain is KAGVTQTPRYLIKTRGQQVTLSCSPISGHRSVSWYQQTPGQGLQFLFEYFSETQRNKGNFPGRFSGRQFSNSRSEMNVSTLELGDSALYLCASTGRGDDTGELFFGEGSRLTVL.

The chain uses TRBV4-3 and TRBJ2-1; 10 bases map to TRBD2. The CDR3 has 18 residues. Germline CDR1 LGHNA, CDR2 YSLEER. The ends lost 0 bases at V and 6 bases at J; junction bases unmatched: 11. The CDR3, as DNA: TGCGCCAGCAGCCAAGATACGGGCAGGGTAGCGGGAGGCAATGAGCAGTTCTTC. Translation: CASSQDTGRVAGGNEQFF.

Of note for this clone: Within the sample, other DNA sequences also encode this same CDR3. This chain uses TRBV5-1 with TRBJ2-5; 10 bases agree with TRBD2. The CDR3 has 14 amino acids. CDR1 is SGHRS and CDR2 is YFSETQ in the germline V gene. The ends lost 5 bases at V and 1 base at J; junction bases unmatched: 2. The CDR3 sequence: CASSLAGAQETQYF. CDR3 DNA sequence: TGCGCCAGCAGTCTAGCGGGAGCCCAAGAGACCCAGTACTTC.

V usage is TRBV2 and J usage is TRBJ2-3, with TRBD2 as a possible D gene (5 bases). The V end lost 6 bases, the J end lost 2 bases, and 18 bases lay between the germline ends. Per the germline V gene, CDR1 is SNHLY and CDR2 is FYNNEI. The CDR3 has 16 amino acids. In DNA form, the CDR3 reads TGTGCCAGCAGGAGAAACCGACTCGGGGACACAGATACGCAGTATTTT. Translated: CASRRNRLGDTDTQYF.

This chain joins TRBV25-1 and TRBJ2-1; 8 bases agree with TRBD2. Germline assignment: CDR1 MGHDK and CDR2 SYGVNS. Trimming cost V 10 bases and J 2 bases; bases outside gene matches: 10. The CDR3 length is 15 residues. The CDR3 nucleotides read TGTGCCACCTTGAATTCGGGAGGGGCCTACAATGAGCAGTTCTTC. As protein: CATLNSGGAYNEQFF.

The rearrangement links TRBV4-2 to TRBJ1-6, with D tentatively TRBD1 (5 bases). The CDR3 sequence is 17 residues long. V lost 0 bases, J lost 0 bases, and 9 bases lay in between. CDR1 LGHNA and CDR2 YNFKEQ come from the germline V gene. CDR3 amino acids: CASSQEAGSSYNSPLHF. The CDR3 nucleotides are TGTGCCAGCAGCCAAGAGGCAGGGAGCTCCTATAATTCACCCCTCCACTTT.

V is TRBV10-3 and J is TRBJ2-3, with TRBD2 as a possible D gene (6 bases). Per germline, CDR1 ENHRY and CDR2 SYGVKD. This CDR3 has 16 residues. V lost 4 bases to trimming and J lost 2 bases, with 16 bases between them. The CDR3 region has the DNA TGTGCCATCAGTGCGACACGCGGGGTTTCCACAGATACGCAGTATTTT. Its protein is CAISATRGVSTDTQYF.

V and J are TRBV10-2 and TRBJ2-5; 7 nucleotides align to TRBD1. This CDR3 spans 13 amino acids. The J segment lost 2 bases and the V segment lost 10 bases, leaving 7 bases of the junction unmatched. Germline values: CDR1 WSHSY, CDR2 SAAADI. The CDR3 bases are TGCGCCACCACGGGACAGATTCAAGAGACCCAGTACTTC. This codes for CATTGQIQETQYF.

For this clone: The sample contains more than one DNA sequence encoding this CDR3. The rearrangement joins TRBV18 to TRBJ1-2; TRBD1 is a possible D gene (5 bases). Germline V gene sequence: CDR1 KGHSH, CDR2 LQKENI. V was cut by 2 bases and J by 4 bases, with 8 bases left in between. CDR3 size: 13 residues. In DNA form, the CDR3 reads TGTGCCAGCTCACCAGGGGGGAGCTATGGCTACACCTTC. This gives the protein CASSPGGSYGYTF.

J is TRBJ1-6 and V is TRBV10-1, with a possible D match to TRBD1 (6 bases). From germline, CDR1 is WNHNN and CDR2 SYGVQD (reference sequence). The ends were cut back, 0 bases at V and 13 bases at J, with 10 bases in the middle. The CDR3 runs 13 residues. CDR3 DNA: TGCGCCAGCAGTGAGTCGCGGGGGGCGCCCCTCCACTTT. Translation gives CASSESRGAPLHF.

CDR3 loop: CASSPLGGMMINTEAFF. CDR3 sequence (DNA): TGTGCCAGCTCACCTCTAGGGGGGATGATGATTAACACTGAAGCTTTCTTT. J is TRBJ1-1 and V is TRBV18; tentative D call: TRBD1 (6 bases). The CDR3 has 17 amino acids. Germline V gene lookup returns CDR1 KGHSH and CDR2 LQKENI. The V end lost 3 bases, the J end lost 2 bases, and 19 bases lay between the germline ends.

J is TRBJ2-3 and V is TRBV6-1, with D perhaps being TRBD1 or TRBD2 (6 bases each). Looked up from germline, CDR1 is MNHNS and CDR2 is SASEGT. The CDR3 contains 14 residues. Trimming stripped 11 bases from V and 0 bases from J, with 15 bases between. In DNA form, the CDR3 reads TGTGCCTCTGCGGGACAACTTAGCACAGATACGCAGTATTTT. Protein product: CASAGQLSTDTQYF.

The J gene is TRBJ2-5, the V gene TRBV25-1; D might be TRBD1 (6 bases). V lost 4 bases and J lost 9, with 9 bases in between. Per the germline V gene, CDR1 is MGHDK and CDR2 is SYGVNS. The length of the CDR3 is 11 residues. The CDR3 DNA reads TGTGCCAGCAGTGGAGGGGGAGCCCAGTACTTC. It specifies CASSGGGAQYF.

The V gene is TRBV30, the J gene TRBJ2-1, with a weak D call TRBD2 (6 bases). The CDR3 length is 15 residues. The germline V and J ends were trimmed by 3 bases and 7 bases, with 19 bases remaining between them. Looked up from germline, CDR1 is GTSNPN and CDR2 is SVGIG (reference sequence). The CDR3 protein is CAWSRTPRERNEQFF. The CDR3 nucleotides read TGTGCCTGGAGCCGGACACCCCGGGAGAGGAATGAGCAGTTCTTC.

On this clone itself: A read error may be the cause here, since a much bigger clone is one base away. The chain has TRBV18 and TRBJ1-1, with D perhaps matching TRBD1 (5 bases). Germline V gene data show CDR1 as KGHSH and CDR2 as LQKENI. The length of the CDR3 is 17 residues. V lost 3 bases and J 3 bases, leaving 20 bases between the germline ends. The CDR3 DNA sequence: TGTGCCAGCTCACCGTTCGGTTCAGGGTGGGAAGACACTGAAGCTTTCTTT. Amino acids: CASSPFGSGWEDTEAFF.

V is TRBV27 and J is TRBJ2-5, with 8 bases identical to TRBD1. The CDR3 runs to 13 residues. The germline V gene has CDR1 MNHEY and CDR2 SMNVEV (reference sequence). Trimming removed 6 bases from V and 5 bases from J; junction bases left unmatched: 5. In nucleotides, the CDR3 is TGTGCCAGCAGCAAGGACAGGGTCGAGACCCAGTACTTC. Its protein product is CASSKDRVETQYF.

In regard to this clone: This CDR3 is also generated by other DNA sequences in the sample. The rearrangement joins TRBV10-3 to TRBJ1-5, with D possibly being TRBD1 (6 bases). There are 15 residues in the CDR3. Germline V gene lookup returns CDR1 ENHRY and CDR2 SYGVKD. The germline V and J ends were trimmed by 0 bases and 1 base, with 7 bases remaining between them. In nucleotides, the CDR3 is TGTGCCATCAGTGAGTCAGGGGGGAGCAATCAGCCCCAGCATTTT. Encoded protein: CAISESGGSNQPQHF.

This chain uses TRBV19 with TRBJ1-1; D perhaps matches TRBD1 (5 bases). The CDR3 runs 14 residues. The ends were cut back, 8 bases at V and 3 bases at J, with 16 bases in the middle. Germline V gene lookup returns CDR1 LNHDA and CDR2 SQIVND (reference sequence). The CDR3 spells CASRLRGLYTEAFF. In DNA, the CDR3 is TGTGCCAGTCGCCTTAGGGGATTGTACACTGAAGCTTTCTTT.

CDR3 protein: CASSEGWGQNSPLHF. The CDR3 nucleotides are TGTGCCAGCAGTGAAGGCTGGGGACAAAATTCACCCCTCCACTTT. The V and J genes are TRBV6-1 and TRBJ1-6; perhaps TRBD1 as D (6 bases). The CDR3 length is 15 residues. Trimming removed 1 base at V and 7 bases at J, with 11 bases between. CDR1 MNHNS and CDR2 SASEGT come from the germline V gene.

The chain joins TRBV7-6 to TRBJ2-1, with D possibly being TRBD2 (7 bases). Germline values: CDR1 SGHVS, CDR2 FNYEAQ. The CDR3 is 16 amino acids. V was pared by 5 bases and J by 8 bases, with 22 bases between. In DNA form, the CDR3 reads TGTGCCAGCAGCCCCCCCTCGGCGGGGGCCCAATATGAGCAGTTCTTC. It specifies CASSPPSAGAQYEQFF. Using reference TRBV7-6 and TRBJ2-1 for the parts outside the CDR3, the full variable domain is GAGVSQSPRYKVTKRGQDVALRCDPISGHVSLYWYRQALGQGPEFLTYFNYEAQQDKSGLPNDRFSAERPEGSISTLTIQRTEQRDSAMYRCASSPPSAGAQYEQFFGPGTRLTVL.

V gene TRBV7-9 combines with J gene TRBJ2-3; D call uncertain. The CDR3 length is 16 residues. Germline V gene sequence: CDR1 SEHNR, CDR2 FQNEAQ (reference sequence). Trimming shortened V by 5 bases and J by 0 bases, and 15 bases separated the two germline ends. CDR3 coding DNA: TGTGCCAGCAGCCGCCTCGTGGAAACTAGCACAGATACGCAGTATTTT. It yields the protein CASSRLVETSTDTQYF.

The chain carries TRBV5-4 and TRBJ2-1; D might be TRBD1 (5 bases). V dropped 0 bases and J dropped 3 bases, with 10 bases sitting between them. CDR3 size: 15 residues. The germline V gene encodes CDR1 SGHNT and CDR2 YYREEE (reference sequence). CDR3 sequence reads: CASSLVQASYNEQFF. CDR3 nucleotide sequence: TGTGCCAGCAGCTTGGTACAGGCTAGCTACAATGAGCAGTTCTTC.